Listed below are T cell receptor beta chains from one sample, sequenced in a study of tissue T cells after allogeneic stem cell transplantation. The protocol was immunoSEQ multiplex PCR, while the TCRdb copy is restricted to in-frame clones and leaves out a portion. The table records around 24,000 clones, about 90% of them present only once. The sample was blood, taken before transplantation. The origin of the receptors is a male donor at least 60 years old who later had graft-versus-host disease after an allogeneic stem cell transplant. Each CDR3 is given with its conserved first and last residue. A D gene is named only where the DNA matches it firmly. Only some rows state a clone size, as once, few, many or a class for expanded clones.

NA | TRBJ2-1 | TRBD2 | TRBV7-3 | CASSSAGIYNEQFF | TGTGCCAGCAGCTCAGCGGGAATTTACAATGAGCAGTTCTTC
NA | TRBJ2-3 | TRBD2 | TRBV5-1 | CASSPGTSGESDTQYF | TGCGCCAGCAGCCCCGGGACTAGCGGCGAATCAGATACGCAGTATTTT
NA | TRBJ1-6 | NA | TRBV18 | CASSLLGSPSSYNSPLHF | TGTGCCAGCTCACTTCTGGGCAGCCCGAGCTCCTATAATTCACCCCTCCACTTT
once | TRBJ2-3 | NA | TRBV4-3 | CASSQDTRGDTQYF | TGCGCCAGCAGCCAAGACACTAGAGGAGATACGCAGTATTTT
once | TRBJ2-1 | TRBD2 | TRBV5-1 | CASSATGTSGGGLSFNEQFF | TGCGCCAGCAGCGCCACCGGGACTAGCGGGGGAGGCCTGAGTTTCAATGAGCAGTTCTTC
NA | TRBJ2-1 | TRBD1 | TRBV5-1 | CASSSLQGAEQFF | TGCGCCAGCAGCAGTCTACAGGGGGCTGAGCAGTTCTTC
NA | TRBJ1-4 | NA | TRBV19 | CASSAQYAGKLFF | TGTGCCAGTAGTGCGCAGTACGCTGGGAAACTGTTTTTT
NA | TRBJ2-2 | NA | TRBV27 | CASSLSRGGTGELFF | TGTGCCAGCAGTTTATCGAGGGGTGGGACCGGGGAGCTGTTTTTT
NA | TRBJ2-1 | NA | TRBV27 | CASTRDGANNEQFF | TGTGCCAGCACTCGCGACGGAGCCAACAATGAGCAGTTCTTC
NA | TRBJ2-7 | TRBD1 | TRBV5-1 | CASSLAGQGYEQYF | TGCGCCAGCAGCTTGGCGGGACAGGGCTACGAGCAGTACTTC
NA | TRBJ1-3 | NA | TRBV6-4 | CASRDGASGNTIYF | TGTGCCAGCAGAGACGGGGCCTCTGGAAACACCATATATTTT
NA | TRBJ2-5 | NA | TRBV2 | CASPGLKMFGETQYF | TGTGCCAGCCCCGGTCTAAAGATGTTTGGGGAGACCCAGTACTTC
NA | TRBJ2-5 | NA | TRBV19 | CASSKDRHQETQYF | TGTGCCAGTAGTAAGGACAGACACCAAGAGACCCAGTACTTC
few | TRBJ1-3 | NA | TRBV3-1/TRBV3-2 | CASSQDRNFGNTIYF | TGTGCCAGCAGCCAAGATCGAAATTTTGGAAACACCATATATTTT
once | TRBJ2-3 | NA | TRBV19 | CASTQIPGDTQYF | TGTGCCAGTACCCAAATCCCCGGGGATACGCAGTATTTT
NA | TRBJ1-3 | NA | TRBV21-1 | CASRGTGHPGNTIYF | TGTGCCAGCAGGGGGACAGGCCATCCCGGGAACACCATATATTTT
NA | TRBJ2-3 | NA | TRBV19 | CASSLPSPGSGDTQYF | TGTGCCAGTAGTTTACCCTCTCCCGGATCAGGAGATACGCAGTATTTT
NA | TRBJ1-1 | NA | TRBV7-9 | CASSFGDGGPTEAFF | TGTGCCAGCAGCTTCGGGGATGGGGGGCCGACTGAAGCTTTCTTT
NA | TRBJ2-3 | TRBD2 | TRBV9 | CASSVGTSGGQDTQYF | TGTGCCAGCAGCGTAGGGACTAGCGGGGGGCAAGATACGCAGTATTTT
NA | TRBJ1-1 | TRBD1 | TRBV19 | CASSSRTGDTEAFF | TGTGCCAGTAGTTCACGGACAGGGGACACTGAAGCTTTCTTT
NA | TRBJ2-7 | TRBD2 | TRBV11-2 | CASSRSGNYEQYF | TGTGCCAGCAGCCGTAGCGGGAACTACGAGCAGTACTTC
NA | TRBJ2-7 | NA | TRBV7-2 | CASSPDSGLAYEQYF | TGTGCCAGCAGCCCCGACAGCGGGCTCGCCTACGAGCAGTACTTC
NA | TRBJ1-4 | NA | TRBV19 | CASSRTAGEKLFF | TGTGCCAGTAGTAGGACGGCGGGAGAAAAACTGTTTTTT
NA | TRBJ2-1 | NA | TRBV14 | CASSPGPIEGGNYNEQFF | TGTGCCAGCAGCCCTGGACCGATTGAGGGGGGCAACTACAATGAGCAGTTCTTC
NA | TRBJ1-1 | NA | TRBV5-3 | CARTGDRAEAFF | TGTGCCAGAACCGGTGACAGAGCTGAAGCTTTCTTT
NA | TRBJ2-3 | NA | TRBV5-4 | CASSLGSSEGGADTQYF | TGTGCCAGCAGCTTGGGTTCTAGCGAGGGGGGTGCAGATACGCAGTATTTT
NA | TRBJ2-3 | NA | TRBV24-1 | CATIEEGTDTQYF | TGTGCCACAATCGAAGAGGGCACAGATACGCAGTATTTT